The present entry profiles one T cell receptor beta chain with its context. Its specificity is unknown. This sample was included in a study of cytomegalovirus exposure and HLA in healthy donors. Study-level findings and limits: A further, later analysis showed that HLA-associated TCR beta chains (compared with equally common others) were more clonally expanded.

This PCR relied on a set of 60 Vbeta primers and 13 Jbeta primers. Repertoires were generated with immunoSEQ multiplex PCR, while TCRdb's copy carries only in-frame clones and drops some. The sample has roughly 160,000 clones; approximately 80% are singletons. This CDR3 region has 15 residues. Germline CDR1 reads SGHNT; CDR2 reads YENEEA. With 1 base clipped from V and 7 bases from J, the junction kept 7 bases outside the gene matches. This receptor was taken from a man in his thirties or forties in good health and CMV-seronegative. Source material: PBMCs. The V call is TRBV11-3, the J call TRBJ2-1, with 7 bases lining up with TRBD2. The CDR3: CASSLGLAVRNEQFF. The CDR3 nucleotides read TGTGCCAGCAGCTTAGGCCTAGCGGTGAGGAATGAGCAGTTCTTC.